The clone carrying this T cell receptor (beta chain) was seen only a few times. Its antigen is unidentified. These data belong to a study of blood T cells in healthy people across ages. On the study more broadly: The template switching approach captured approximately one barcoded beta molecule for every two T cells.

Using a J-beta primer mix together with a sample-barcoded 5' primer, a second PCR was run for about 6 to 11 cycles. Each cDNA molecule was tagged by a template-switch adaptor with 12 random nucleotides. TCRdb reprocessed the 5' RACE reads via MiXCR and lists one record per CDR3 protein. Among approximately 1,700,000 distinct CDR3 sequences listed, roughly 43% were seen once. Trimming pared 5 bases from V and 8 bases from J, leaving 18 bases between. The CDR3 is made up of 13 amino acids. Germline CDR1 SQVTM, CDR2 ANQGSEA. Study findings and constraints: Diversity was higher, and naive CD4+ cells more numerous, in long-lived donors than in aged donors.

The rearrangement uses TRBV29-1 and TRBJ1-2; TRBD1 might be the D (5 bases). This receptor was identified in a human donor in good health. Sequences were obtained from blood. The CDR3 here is CSVLGPGSRGYTF. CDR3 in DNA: TGCAGCGTTTTGGGTCCAGGGAGCCGCGGCTACACCTTC.